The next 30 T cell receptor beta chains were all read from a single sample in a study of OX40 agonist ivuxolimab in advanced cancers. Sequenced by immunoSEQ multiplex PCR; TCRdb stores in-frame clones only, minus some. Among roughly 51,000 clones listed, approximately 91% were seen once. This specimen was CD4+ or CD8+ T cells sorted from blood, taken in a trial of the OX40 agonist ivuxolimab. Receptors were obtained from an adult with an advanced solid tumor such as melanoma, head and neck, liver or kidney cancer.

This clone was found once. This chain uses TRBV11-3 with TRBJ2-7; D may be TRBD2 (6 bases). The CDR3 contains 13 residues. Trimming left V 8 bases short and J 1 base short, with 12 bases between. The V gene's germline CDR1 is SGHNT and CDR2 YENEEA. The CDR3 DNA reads TGTGCCAGCGTGGGGGGAGAGTCCTACGAGCAGTACTTC. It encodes CASVGGESYEQYF.

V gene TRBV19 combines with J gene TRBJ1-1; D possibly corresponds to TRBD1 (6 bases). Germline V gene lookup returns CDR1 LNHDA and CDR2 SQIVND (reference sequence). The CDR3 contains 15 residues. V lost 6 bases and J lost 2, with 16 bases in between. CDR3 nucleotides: TGTGCCAGTAGCAGAGGACAGCGCAGAAACACTGAAGCTTTCTTT. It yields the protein CASSRGQRRNTEAFF.

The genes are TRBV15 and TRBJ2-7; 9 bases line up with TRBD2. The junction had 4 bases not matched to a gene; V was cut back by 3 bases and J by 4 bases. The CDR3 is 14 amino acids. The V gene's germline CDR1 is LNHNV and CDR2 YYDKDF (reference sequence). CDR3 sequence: CATSRRGGEYEQYF. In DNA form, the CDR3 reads TGTGCCACCAGCAGGCGGGGGGGGGAGTACGAGCAGTACTTC.

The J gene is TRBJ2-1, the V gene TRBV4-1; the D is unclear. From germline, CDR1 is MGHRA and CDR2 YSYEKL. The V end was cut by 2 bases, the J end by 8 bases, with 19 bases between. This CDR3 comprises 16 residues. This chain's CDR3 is CASSQPPQRPADEQFF. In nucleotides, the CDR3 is TGCGCCAGCAGCCAACCCCCTCAGCGCCCAGCTGATGAGCAGTTCTTC.

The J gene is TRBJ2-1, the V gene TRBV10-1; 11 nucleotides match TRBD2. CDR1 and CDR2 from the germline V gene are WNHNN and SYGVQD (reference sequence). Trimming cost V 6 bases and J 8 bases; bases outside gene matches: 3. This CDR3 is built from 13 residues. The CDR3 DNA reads TGCGCCAGCAGCACTAGCGGGAGTGATGAGCAGTTCTTC. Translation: CASSTSGSDEQFF.

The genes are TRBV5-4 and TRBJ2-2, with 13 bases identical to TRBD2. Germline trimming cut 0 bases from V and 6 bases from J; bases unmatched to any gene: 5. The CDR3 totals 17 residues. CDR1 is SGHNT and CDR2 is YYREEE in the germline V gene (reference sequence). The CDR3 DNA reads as TGTGCCAGCAGCTTGGACCAAGGACTAGCGGGAGCCGGGGAGCTGTTTTTT. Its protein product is CASSLDQGLAGAGELFF.

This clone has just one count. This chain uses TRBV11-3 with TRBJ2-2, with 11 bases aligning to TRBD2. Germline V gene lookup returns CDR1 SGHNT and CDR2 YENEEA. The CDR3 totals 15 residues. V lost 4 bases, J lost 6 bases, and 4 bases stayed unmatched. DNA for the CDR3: TGTGCCAGCAGCTCTACTAGCGGGAGAGCCGGGGAGCTGTTTTTT. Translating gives CASSSTSGRAGELFF.

The CDR3 nucleotides are TGTGCCTGGAGTGTGCCGGGAGCACGATTGAATGAGCAGTTCTTC. Amino acid sequence: CAWSVPGARLNEQFF. This chain links TRBV30 with TRBJ2-1, with a weak D call TRBD2 (6 bases). Germline lookup yields CDR1 GTSNPN and CDR2 SVGIG (reference sequence). This CDR3 region has 15 residues. V dropped 0 bases and J dropped 7 bases, with 16 bases sitting between them.

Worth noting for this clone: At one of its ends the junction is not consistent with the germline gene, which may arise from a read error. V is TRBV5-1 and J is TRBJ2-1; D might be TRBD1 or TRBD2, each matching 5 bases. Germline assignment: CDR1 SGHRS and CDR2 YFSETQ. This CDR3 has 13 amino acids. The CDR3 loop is CASSSLLRGARIF. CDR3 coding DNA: TGCGCCAGCAGCTCCTTACTCCGGGGCGCCAGAATCTTC.

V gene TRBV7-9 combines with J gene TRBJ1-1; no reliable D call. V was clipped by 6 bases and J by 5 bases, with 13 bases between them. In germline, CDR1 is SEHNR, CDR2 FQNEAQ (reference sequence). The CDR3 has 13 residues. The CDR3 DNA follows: TGTGCCAGCAGGGAAATCGGGAGGACTGAAGCTTTCTTT. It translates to CASREIGRTEAFF.

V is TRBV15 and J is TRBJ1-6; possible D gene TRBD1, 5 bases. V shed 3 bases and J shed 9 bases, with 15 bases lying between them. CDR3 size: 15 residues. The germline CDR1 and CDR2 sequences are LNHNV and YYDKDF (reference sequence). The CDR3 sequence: CATSSTAWGGSPLHF. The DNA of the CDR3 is TGTGCCACCAGCAGCACAGCCTGGGGGGGTTCACCCCTCCACTTT. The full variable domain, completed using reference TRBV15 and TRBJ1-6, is DAMVIQNPRYQVTQFGKPVTLSCSQTLNHNVMYWYQQKSSQAPKLLFHYYDKDFNNEADTPDNFQSRRPNTSFCFLDIRSPGLGDTAMYLCATSSTAWGGSPLHFGNGTRLTVT.

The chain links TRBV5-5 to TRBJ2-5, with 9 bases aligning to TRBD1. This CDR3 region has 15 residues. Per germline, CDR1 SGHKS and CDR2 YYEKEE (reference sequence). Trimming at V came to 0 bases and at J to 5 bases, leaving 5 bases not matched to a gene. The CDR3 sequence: CASSLEGTGWETQYF. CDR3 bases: TGTGCCAGCAGCTTGGAGGGGACAGGGTGGGAGACCCAGTACTTC.

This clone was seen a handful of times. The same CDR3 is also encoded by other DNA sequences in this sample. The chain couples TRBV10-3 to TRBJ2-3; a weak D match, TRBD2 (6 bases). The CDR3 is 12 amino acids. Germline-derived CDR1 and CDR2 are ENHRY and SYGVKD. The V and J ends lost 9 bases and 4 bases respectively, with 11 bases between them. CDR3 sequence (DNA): TGTGCCATTGGCGGAGGGGCAGATACGCAGTATTTT. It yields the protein CAIGGGADTQYF.

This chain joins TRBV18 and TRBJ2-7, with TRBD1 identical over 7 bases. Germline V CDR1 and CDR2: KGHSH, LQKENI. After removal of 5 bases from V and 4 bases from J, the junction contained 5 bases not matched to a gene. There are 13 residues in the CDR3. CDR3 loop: CASSTTGAYEQYF. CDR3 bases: TGTGCCAGCTCAACTACAGGGGCTTACGAGCAGTACTTC. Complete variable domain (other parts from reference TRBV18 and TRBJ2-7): NAGVMQNPRHLVRRRGQEARLRCSPMKGHSHVYWYRQLPEEGLKFMVYLQKENIIDESGMPKERFSAEFPKEGPSILRIQQVVRGDSAAYFCASSTTGAYEQYFGPGTRLTVT.

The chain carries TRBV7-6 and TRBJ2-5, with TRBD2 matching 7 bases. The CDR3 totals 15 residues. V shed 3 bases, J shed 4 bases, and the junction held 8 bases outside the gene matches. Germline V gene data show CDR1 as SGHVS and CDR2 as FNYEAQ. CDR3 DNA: TGTGCCAGCAGCTTCGCCGGGACTACCGGAGAGACCCAGTACTTC. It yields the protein CASSFAGTTGETQYF.

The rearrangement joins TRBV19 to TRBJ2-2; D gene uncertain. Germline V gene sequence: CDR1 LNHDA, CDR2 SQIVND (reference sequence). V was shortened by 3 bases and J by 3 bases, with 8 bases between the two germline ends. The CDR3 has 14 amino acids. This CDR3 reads CASSIGRDTGELFF. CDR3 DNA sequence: TGTGCCAGTAGTATCGGAAGGGACACCGGGGAGCTGTTTTTT. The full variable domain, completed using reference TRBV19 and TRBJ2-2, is DGGITQSPKYLFRKEGQNVTLSCEQNLNHDAMYWYRQDPGQGLRLIYYSQIVNDFQKGDIAEGYSVSREKKESFPLTVTSAQKNPTAFYLCASSIGRDTGELFFGEGSRLTVL.

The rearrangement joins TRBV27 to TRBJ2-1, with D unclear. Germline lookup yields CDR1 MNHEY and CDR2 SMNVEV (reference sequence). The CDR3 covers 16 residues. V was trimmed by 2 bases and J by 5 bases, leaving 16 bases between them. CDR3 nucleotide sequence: TGTGCCAGCAGTTTAAGGGTCCAGACTGTCAACAATGAGCAGTTCTTC. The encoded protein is CASSLRVQTVNNEQFF.

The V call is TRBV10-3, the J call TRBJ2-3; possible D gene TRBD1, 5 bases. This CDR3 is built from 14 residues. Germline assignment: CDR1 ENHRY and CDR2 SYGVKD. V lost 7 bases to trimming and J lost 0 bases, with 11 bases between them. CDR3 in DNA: TGTGCCATCACCCGGACACCCAGCACAGATACGCAGTATTTT. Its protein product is CAITRTPSTDTQYF.

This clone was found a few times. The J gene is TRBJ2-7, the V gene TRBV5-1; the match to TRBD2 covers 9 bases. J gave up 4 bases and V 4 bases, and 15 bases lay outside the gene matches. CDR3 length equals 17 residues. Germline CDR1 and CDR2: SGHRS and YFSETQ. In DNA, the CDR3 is TGCGCCAGCAGCCTAAACGAACCGGGACTAGCATTATACGAGCAGTACTTC. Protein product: CASSLNEPGLALYEQYF.

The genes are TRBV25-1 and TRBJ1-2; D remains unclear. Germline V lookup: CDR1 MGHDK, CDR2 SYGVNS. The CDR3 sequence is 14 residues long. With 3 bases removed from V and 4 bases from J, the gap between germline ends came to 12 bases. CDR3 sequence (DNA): TGTGCCAGCAGTGACGCCGGGCGTAGCTATGGCTACACCTTC. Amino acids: CASSDAGRSYGYTF.

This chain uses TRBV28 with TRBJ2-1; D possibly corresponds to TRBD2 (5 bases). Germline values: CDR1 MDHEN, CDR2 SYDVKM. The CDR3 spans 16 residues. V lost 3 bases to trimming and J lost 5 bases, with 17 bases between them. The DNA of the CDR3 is TGTGCCAGCAGTTTCACGTACGGCGGGTGGGACAATGAGCAGTTCTTC. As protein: CASSFTYGGWDNEQFF.

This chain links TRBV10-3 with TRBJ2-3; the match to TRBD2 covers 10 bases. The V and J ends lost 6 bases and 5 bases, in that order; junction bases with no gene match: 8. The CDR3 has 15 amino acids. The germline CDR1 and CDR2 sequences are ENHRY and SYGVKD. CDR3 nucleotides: TGTGCCATCAGCCCTAGCGGGAGAGGTGGAGATACGCAGTATTTT. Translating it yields CAISPSGRGGDTQYF.

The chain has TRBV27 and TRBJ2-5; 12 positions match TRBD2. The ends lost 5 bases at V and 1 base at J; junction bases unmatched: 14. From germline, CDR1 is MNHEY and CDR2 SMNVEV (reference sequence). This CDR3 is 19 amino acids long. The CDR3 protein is CASSANSGGLAGLQETQYF. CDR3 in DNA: TGTGCCAGCAGTGCCAACTCTGGGGGACTAGCGGGCCTCCAAGAGACCCAGTACTTC.

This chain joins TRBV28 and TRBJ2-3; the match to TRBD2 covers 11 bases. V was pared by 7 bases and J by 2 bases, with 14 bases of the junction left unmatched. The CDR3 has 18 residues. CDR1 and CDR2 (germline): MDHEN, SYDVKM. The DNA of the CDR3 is TGTGCCAGCACCCGGGAGGCTAGCGGGAGGTTCCTCACAGATACGCAGTATTTT. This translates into CASTREASGRFLTDTQYF.

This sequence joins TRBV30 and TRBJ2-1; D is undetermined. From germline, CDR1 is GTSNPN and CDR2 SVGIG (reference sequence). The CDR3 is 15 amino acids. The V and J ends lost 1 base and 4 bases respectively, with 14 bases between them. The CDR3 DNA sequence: TGTGCCTGGAGTGCTTCGTCGACCAGATACAATGAGCAGTTCTTC. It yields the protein CAWSASSTRYNEQFF. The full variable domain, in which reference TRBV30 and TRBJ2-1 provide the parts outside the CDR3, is SQTIHQWPATLVQPVGSPLSLECTVEGTSNPNLYWYRQAAGRGLQLLFYSVGIGQISSEVPQNLSASRPQDRQFILSSKKLLLSDSGFYLCAWSASSTRYNEQFFGPGTRLTVL.

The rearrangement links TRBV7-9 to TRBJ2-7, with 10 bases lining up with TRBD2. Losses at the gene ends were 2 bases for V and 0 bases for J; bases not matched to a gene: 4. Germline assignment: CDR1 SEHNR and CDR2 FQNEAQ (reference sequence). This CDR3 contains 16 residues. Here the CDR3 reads CASSLKASGSSYEQYF. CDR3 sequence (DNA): TGTGCCAGCAGCTTAAAGGCTAGCGGGAGCTCCTACGAGCAGTACTTC.

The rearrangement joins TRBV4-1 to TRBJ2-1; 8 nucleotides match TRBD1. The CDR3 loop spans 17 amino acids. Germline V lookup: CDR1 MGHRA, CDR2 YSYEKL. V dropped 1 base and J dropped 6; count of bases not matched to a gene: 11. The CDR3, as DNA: TGCGCCAGCAGCCAAGGGTCAGGGGGCTGGTTGAGCAATGAGCAGTTCTTC. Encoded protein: CASSQGSGGWLSNEQFF.

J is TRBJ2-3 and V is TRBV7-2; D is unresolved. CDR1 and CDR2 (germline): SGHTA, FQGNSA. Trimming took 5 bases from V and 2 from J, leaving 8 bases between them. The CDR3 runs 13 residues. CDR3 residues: CASSSPTTDTQYF. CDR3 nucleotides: TGTGCCAGCAGCAGTCCAACCACAGATACGCAGTATTTT.

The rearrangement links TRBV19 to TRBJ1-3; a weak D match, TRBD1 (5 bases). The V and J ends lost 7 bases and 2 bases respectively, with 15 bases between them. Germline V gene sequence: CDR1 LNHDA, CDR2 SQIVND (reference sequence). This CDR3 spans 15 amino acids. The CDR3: CASMGRFEAGNTIYF. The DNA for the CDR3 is TGTGCCAGTATGGGGCGGTTTGAGGCTGGAAACACCATATATTTT. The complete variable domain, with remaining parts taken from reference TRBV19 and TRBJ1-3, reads DGGITQSPKYLFRKEGQNVTLSCEQNLNHDAMYWYRQDPGQGLRLIYYSQIVNDFQKGDIAEGYSVSREKKESFPLTVTSAQKNPTAFYLCASMGRFEAGNTIYFGEGSWLTVV.

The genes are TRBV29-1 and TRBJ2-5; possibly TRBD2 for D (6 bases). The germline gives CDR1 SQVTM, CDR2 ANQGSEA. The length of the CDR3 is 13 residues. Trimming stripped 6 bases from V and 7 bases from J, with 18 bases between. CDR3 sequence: CSVTEEGPTTQYF. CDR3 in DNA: TGCAGCGTGACGGAGGAGGGCCCAACGACCCAGTACTTC.